These 28 T cell receptor beta chains were sequenced from one sample in a study of early T cells in non-severe SARS-CoV-2 infection (dated by TCRdb to the early 2020s). The method was 5' RACE. The data were produced on a NextSeq 500. The public reads were reanalyzed by TCRdb: fastp trimming at Q25, MiXCR alignment, in-frame beta chains only. Rows are combined by CDR3 protein, so each entry shows the most common genes and DNA. The sample table lists approximately 81,000 distinct CDR3 sequences, about an eighth of them with a count of one. Together, the top ten hold 3% of the sample. The sequencing input was whole blood. The receptors stem from an adult who was a healthcare worker with PCR-confirmed SARS-CoV-2 infection or an uninfected control (not recorded which).

This clonotype was counted many times. V gene TRBV7-9 combines with J gene TRBJ2-3; no reliable D call. The ends were cut back, 1 base at V and 8 bases at J, with 10 bases in the middle. Germline CDR1 reads SEHNR; CDR2 reads FQNEAQ (reference sequence). This CDR3 is built from 13 residues. The CDR3 loop is CASSLGKLGTQYF. The DNA for the CDR3 is TGTGCCAGCAGCTTAGGCAAGCTCGGTACGCAGTATTTT.

The CDR3 coding sequence is TGCGCCAGCAGCTTGGGGGCGGGAGGGCCCCGAGATACGCAGTATTTT. This codes for CASSLGAGGPRDTQYF. This chain links TRBV5-1 with TRBJ2-3; 9 nucleotides agree with TRBD2. The ends lost 0 bases at V and 5 bases at J; junction bases unmatched: 7. Germline V gene sequence: CDR1 SGHRS, CDR2 YFSETQ. The CDR3 runs to 16 residues.

This clonotype was picked up many times. The V and J genes are TRBV20-1 and TRBJ1-4, with D possibly being TRBD1 (6 bases). Trimming removed 5 bases from V and 7 bases from J, with 20 bases in between. This CDR3 has 15 residues. Per germline, CDR1 DFQATT and CDR2 SNEGSKA (reference sequence). DNA for the CDR3: TGCAGTGCTCGGACCACAGGGTTGAAACTTGAAAAACTGTTTTTT. The encoded protein is CSARTTGLKLEKLFF.

This clonotype was observed many times. V and J are TRBV2 and TRBJ1-2; no reliable D call. The CDR3 totals 14 residues. Per germline, CDR1 SNHLY and CDR2 FYNNEI. V shed 6 bases and J shed 7 bases, with 18 bases lying between them. CDR3 residues: CASRPSMQSRGYTF. Written as DNA, the CDR3 is TGTGCCAGCAGACCATCGATGCAGTCTCGTGGCTACACCTTC.

The chain recombines TRBV18 with TRBJ2-5; 8 nucleotides align to TRBD1. CDR3 size: 14 residues. Germline CDR1 KGHSH, CDR2 LQKENI. Trimming at V came to 5 bases and at J to 4 bases, leaving 6 bases not matched to a gene. In DNA form, the CDR3 reads TGTGCCAGCTCAGTAACAGGGGGACGAGAGACCCAGTACTTC. Its translation is CASSVTGGRETQYF.

This clonotype came up a few times. The chain carries TRBV20-1 and TRBJ1-6; D remains ambiguous. Trimming stripped 6 bases from V and 5 bases from J, with 14 bases between. This CDR3 contains 14 residues. Germline lookup yields CDR1 DFQATT and CDR2 SNEGSKA (reference sequence). CDR3 protein: CSAVRTGNNSPLHF. The CDR3 DNA follows: TGCAGTGCCGTAAGGACGGGGAATAATTCACCCCTCCACTTT.

This clonotype was counted a few times. The chain couples TRBV18 to TRBJ1-5; D is undetermined. Looked up from germline, CDR1 is KGHSH and CDR2 is LQKENI. Trimming took 2 bases from V and 6 from J, leaving 14 bases between them. The CDR3 runs 15 residues. The chain's CDR3 is CASSPTATASQPQHF. The CDR3 coding sequence is TGTGCCAGCTCACCAACAGCAACAGCCAGTCAGCCCCAGCATTTT.

Only a few counts were recorded for this clonotype. The chain has TRBV15 and TRBJ1-1; no reliable D call. This CDR3 has 15 residues. CDR1 is LNHNV and CDR2 is YYDKDF in the germline V gene (reference sequence). Trimming took off 3 bases at V and 1 base at J, with 12 bases between the two ends. The CDR3 here is CATSSPNAGNTEAFF. The CDR3, as DNA: TGTGCCACCAGCAGCCCTAACGCAGGGAACACTGAAGCTTTCTTT.

This clonotype came up a few times. J is TRBJ2-7 and V is TRBV20-1, with TRBD2 matching over 9 bases. Unmatched junction bases numbered 2, after V lost 8 bases and J lost 0 bases. The length of the CDR3 is 12 residues. Germline loops: CDR1 DFQATT, CDR2 SNEGSKA (reference sequence). The CDR3: CSSTSGSYEQYF. In nucleotides, the CDR3 is TGCAGTTCGACTAGCGGCTCCTACGAGCAGTACTTC.

The chain is built from TRBV6-5 and TRBJ2-5; TRBD2 is a possible D gene (7 bases). This CDR3 spans 15 amino acids. V was cut by 2 bases and J by 5 bases, with 15 bases left in between. CDR1 is MNHEY, CDR2 SVGAGI, per germline. CDR3 DNA sequence: TGTGCCAGCAGTTACGGGGGGGCTCTAGTGGAGACCCAGTACTTC. Protein: CASSYGGALVETQYF.

This clonotype was observed a few times. The CDR3 DNA follows: TGTGCCAGTAGTATTAGACTTTCGGGCGGCAATCAGCCCCAGCATTTT. It encodes CASSIRLSGGNQPQHF. The chain recombines TRBV19 with TRBJ1-5, with D uncertain. Germline values: CDR1 LNHDA, CDR2 SQIVND (reference sequence). V lost 3 bases and J 2 bases, leaving 14 bases between the germline ends. The CDR3 is 16 residues long.

This clonotype has only a few counts. The chain carries TRBV6-6 and TRBJ2-3; 11 nucleotides line up with TRBD1. V lost 2 bases to trimming and J lost 0 bases; unmatched junction nucleotides: 13. There are 20 residues in the CDR3. The germline V gene encodes CDR1 MNHNY and CDR2 SVGAGI (reference sequence). The CDR3 loop reads CASSYPDRGRPASSTDTQYF. CDR3 bases: TGTGCCAGCAGTTACCCGGACAGGGGGCGCCCGGCTAGCAGCACAGATACGCAGTATTTT.

At least ten counts were recorded for this clonotype. This chain joins TRBV29-1 and TRBJ1-1, with a weak D call TRBD1 (6 bases). Germline V gives CDR1 SQVTM, CDR2 ANQGSEA. This CDR3 has 11 amino acids. Deletions cut 7 bases from V and 6 bases from J, with 12 bases between. CDR3 in amino acids: CSGEGGSEAFF. The CDR3 DNA sequence: TGCAGCGGCGAGGGGGGTTCTGAAGCTTTCTTT.

This clonotype was seen ten or more times. The chain employs TRBV6-6 and TRBJ1-2; 7 positions agree with TRBD1. Germline values: CDR1 MNHNY, CDR2 SVGAGI (reference sequence). The junction had 6 bases not matched to a gene; V was cut back by 10 bases and J by 4 bases. The length of the CDR3 is 12 residues. CDR3 region: CATRQGAYGYTF. DNA of the CDR3: TGTGCCACCAGACAGGGCGCCTATGGCTACACCTTC.

The gene calls are TRBV28 and TRBJ1-2, with a possible D match to TRBD1 (6 bases). V lost 5 bases to trimming and J lost 5 bases, with 18 bases between them. This CDR3 is 15 amino acids long. Germline loops: CDR1 MDHEN, CDR2 SYDVKM. The CDR3 DNA sequence: TGTGCCAGCAGTCTCCGGGACACCGGGGGGTATGGCTACACCTTC. It is translated as CASSLRDTGGYGYTF.

The genes are TRBV7-9 and TRBJ2-3; D remains ambiguous. This CDR3 comprises 15 residues. Per the germline V gene, CDR1 is SEHNR and CDR2 is FQNEAQ (reference sequence). Trimming pared 2 bases from V and 0 bases from J, leaving 9 bases between. CDR3 in amino acids: CASSLNSASTDTQYF. DNA for the CDR3: TGTGCCAGCAGCTTAAACTCGGCCAGCACAGATACGCAGTATTTT.

This clonotype was seen a handful of times. The gene calls are TRBV11-3 and TRBJ1-2; D gene unclear. Between the trimmed V and J ends, which lost 5 bases and 6 bases, there was a span of 22 bases. The V gene's germline CDR1 is SGHNT and CDR2 YENEEA. This CDR3 is built from 16 residues. DNA of the CDR3: TGTGCCAGCAGCCCACGCCCGGGCCGCCGAGGACATGGCTACACCTTC. Amino acid sequence: CASSPRPGRRGHGYTF.

CDR3 residues: CASSKTGKSSYEQYF. CDR3 DNA sequence: TGTGCCAGCAGCAAGACAGGAAAAAGCTCCTACGAGCAGTACTTC. The V gene is TRBV6-1, the J gene TRBJ2-7, with D possibly being TRBD1 (6 bases). The CDR3 consists of 15 residues. The V end lost 6 bases, the J end lost 0 bases, and 15 bases lay between the germline ends. Germline-derived CDR1 and CDR2 are MNHNS and SASEGT.

This clonotype was observed once. The chain uses TRBV7-9 and TRBJ2-2; 7 nucleotides agree with TRBD2. CDR1 and CDR2 (germline): SEHNR, FQNEAQ (reference sequence). The V and J ends lost 6 bases and 4 bases, in that order; junction bases with no gene match: 8. The CDR3 consists of 15 residues. The CDR3 region has the DNA TGTGCCAGCAGATCCCAAAGCGGGACCACCGGGGAGCTGTTTTTT. Residues: CASRSQSGTTGELFF.

This clonotype has just a few counts. The chain recombines TRBV6-6 with TRBJ1-1, with 7 bases matching TRBD1. The J segment lost 0 bases and the V segment lost 4 bases, leaving 5 bases of the junction unmatched. The CDR3 totals 15 residues. CDR1 is MNHNY, CDR2 SVGAGI, per germline (reference sequence). Written as DNA, the CDR3 is TGTGCCAGCAGTTCTCGACAGGGAGTGAACACTGAAGCTTTCTTT. This encodes CASSSRQGVNTEAFF.

This clonotype has a count of ten or more. This chain uses TRBV19 with TRBJ2-5; TRBD1 agrees at 8 bases. Germline CDR1 LNHDA, CDR2 SQIVND (reference sequence). The J segment lost 5 bases and the V segment lost 5 bases, leaving 7 bases of the junction unmatched. This CDR3 is built from 14 residues. CDR3 amino acids: CASSWTGLKETQYF. The CDR3, as DNA: TGTGCCAGTAGTTGGACAGGGCTCAAGGAGACCCAGTACTTC.

The chain combines TRBV11-2 with TRBJ2-7; no reliable D call. Germline CDR1 and CDR2: SGHAT and FQNNGV. There are 16 residues in the CDR3. The V end lost 3 bases, the J end lost 7 bases, and 22 bases lay between the germline ends. CDR3 in amino acids: CASSLAAPSPIGEQYF. In DNA, the CDR3 is TGTGCCAGCAGCTTGGCTGCTCCCTCTCCTATAGGTGAGCAGTACTTC. Full variable domain (outside the CDR3, taken from reference TRBV11-2 and TRBJ2-7): EAGVAQSPRYKIIEKRQSVAFWCNPISGHATLYWYQQILGQGPKLLIQFQNNGVVDDSQLPKDRFSAERLKGVDSTLKIQPAKLEDSAVYLCASSLAAPSPIGEQYFGPGTRLTVT.

The chain combines TRBV7-2 with TRBJ1-6; TRBD1 aligns across 9 bases. The CDR3 is 18 residues long. Germline V gene lookup returns CDR1 SGHTA and CDR2 FQGNSA. V was pared by 0 bases and J by 7 bases, with 10 bases of the junction left unmatched. In DNA form, the CDR3 reads TGTGCCAGCAGCTTAGCCCGACTTGGACAGGGGAGGAATTCACCCCTCCACTTT. Translation gives CASSLARLGQGRNSPLHF.

J is TRBJ2-7 and V is TRBV5-6; D is possibly TRBD2 (5 bases). Trimming removed 4 bases from V and 0 bases from J, with 11 bases in between. The CDR3 extends over 14 amino acids. Germline CDR1 is SGHDT and CDR2 is YYEEEE. DNA of the CDR3: TGTGCCAGCAGCGATTACGGGGTCTCCTACGAGCAGTACTTC. Residues: CASSDYGVSYEQYF.

This clonotype was found many times. The chain joins TRBV11-1 to TRBJ2-1; the D gene is possibly TRBD2 (6 bases). CDR3 size: 16 residues. The germline gives CDR1 SGHAT, CDR2 FQDESV (reference sequence). The germline V and J ends were trimmed by 1 base and 6 bases, with 16 bases remaining between them. The CDR3 region is CASSLELAPIANEQFF. The CDR3 DNA reads as TGTGCCAGCAGCTTAGAACTAGCCCCAATTGCCAATGAGCAGTTCTTC.

V usage is TRBV9 and J usage is TRBJ1-2; 8 positions match TRBD1. Germline V gene sequence: CDR1 SGDLS, CDR2 YYNGEE. With 3 bases clipped from V and 6 bases from J, the junction kept 10 bases outside the gene matches. This CDR3 is built from 15 residues. The CDR3 loop is CASSANAGQGDGYTF. CDR3 DNA sequence: TGTGCCAGCAGCGCCAACGCCGGACAGGGAGATGGCTACACCTTC.

The chain combines TRBV29-1 with TRBJ1-2; 7 nucleotides line up with TRBD1. This CDR3 is built from 12 residues. Germline-derived CDR1 and CDR2 are SQVTM and ANQGSEA. Unmatched junction bases numbered 1, after V lost 4 bases and J lost 2 bases. CDR3 bases: TGCAGCGTTGCGGGACAGAACTATGGCTACACCTTC. It codes for CSVAGQNYGYTF.

The V and J genes are TRBV7-8 and TRBJ2-1, with 9 nucleotides matching TRBD1. The CDR3 has 15 amino acids. The V segment lost 4 bases and the J segment 6 bases; nucleotides outside the gene matches: 7. The V gene's germline CDR1 is SGHVS and CDR2 FQNEAQ. In DNA, the CDR3 is TGTGCCAGCAGCTCTTTCGGGACAGGGAGCAATGAGCAGTTCTTC. Translating gives CASSSFGTGSNEQFF. Supplemented by reference TRBV7-8 and TRBJ2-1, the full variable domain reads GAGVSQSPRYKVAKRGQDVALRCDPISGHVSLFWYQQALGQGPEFLTYFQNEAQLDKSGLPSDRFFAERPEGSVSTLKIQRTQQEDSAVYLCASSSFGTGSNEQFFGPGTRLTVL.